This TCR beta chain came from a study of breast tumors, draining lymph nodes, adjacent tissues. Study-wide points: Tumor repertoires ranked between lymph nodes and nontumor tissue in diversity, with V and J gene preferences.

Breast cancer patients provided tissue from their axillary draining lymph nodes. TCRdb processed the multiplex PCR reads anew with MiXCR; each CDR3 protein has one entry. Among 190,000 or so distinct CDR3 sequences listed, 31% were seen once. This clonotype was seen repeatedly, ten times or more. Its antigen is undetermined. The sample was axillary lymph node tissue. This sequence was found in a female donor with breast cancer. Some clones in this sample may be carry-over from other donors' samples.

CDR3 amino acids: CASSFLKGQGNQPQHF. The CDR3 DNA reads TGTGCCAGCAGCTTCCTGAAGGGACAGGGCAATCAGCCCCAGCATTTT. The J gene is TRBJ1-5, the V gene TRBV5-6; 8 bases agree with TRBD1. V was clipped by 2 bases and J by 2 bases; unmatched bases: 6. This CDR3 has 16 residues. Germline V lookup: CDR1 SGHDT, CDR2 YYEEEE.